The clone carrying this T cell receptor beta chain has a count of ten or more. This CDR3 has 13 residues. The data derive from a study of T-cell reconstitution after alpha-beta-depleted transplantation in children. Unique molecular identifiers tagged the TCRbeta library. MiXCR, applied by TCRdb to the PCR reads, yields one record per CDR3 protein. There are 250,000 to 300,000 distinct CDR3 sequences in the sample; roughly 11% occur only once, and around 24% lies in the top ten. The chain links TRBV21-1 to TRBJ2-3; the table's TRBD1 call for D was not verified on the DNA. TRBV21-1 is given as a pseudogene. The sample here was peripheral blood, taken 180 days after TCRalphabeta/CD19-depleted stem cell transplant. The sequence was collected from a male patient aged 2 to 9 who had a stem cell transplant for chronic granulomatous disease, so the T cells may come from the graft donor. CDR3 DNA sequence: TGTGCCAGCAGCAAGACAGGGGCAGATACGCAGTATTTT. It specifies CASSKTGADTQYF.